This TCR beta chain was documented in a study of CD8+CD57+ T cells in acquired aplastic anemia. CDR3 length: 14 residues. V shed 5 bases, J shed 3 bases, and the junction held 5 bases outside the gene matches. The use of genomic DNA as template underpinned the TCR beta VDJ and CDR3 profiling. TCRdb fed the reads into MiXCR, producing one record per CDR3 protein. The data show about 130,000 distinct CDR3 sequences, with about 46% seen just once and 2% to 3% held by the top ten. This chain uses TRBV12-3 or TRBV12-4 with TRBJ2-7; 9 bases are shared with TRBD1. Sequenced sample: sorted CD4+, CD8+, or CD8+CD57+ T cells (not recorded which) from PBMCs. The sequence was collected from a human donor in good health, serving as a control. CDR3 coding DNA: TGTGCCAGCAGTCGGGACAGGGATATCTACGAGCAGTACTTC. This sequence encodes CASSRDRDIYEQYF.